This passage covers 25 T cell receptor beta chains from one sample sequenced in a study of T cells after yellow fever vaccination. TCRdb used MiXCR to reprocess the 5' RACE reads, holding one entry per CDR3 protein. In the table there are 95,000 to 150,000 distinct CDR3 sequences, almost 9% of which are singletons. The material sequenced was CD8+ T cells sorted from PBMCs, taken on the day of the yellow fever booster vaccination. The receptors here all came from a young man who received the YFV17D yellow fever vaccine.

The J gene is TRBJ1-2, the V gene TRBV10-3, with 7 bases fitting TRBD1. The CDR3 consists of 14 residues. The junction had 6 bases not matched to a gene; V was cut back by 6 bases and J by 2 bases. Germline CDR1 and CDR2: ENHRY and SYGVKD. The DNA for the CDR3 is TGTGCCATCAGCAACGACAGGGCAAACTATGGCTACACCTTC. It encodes CAISNDRANYGYTF.

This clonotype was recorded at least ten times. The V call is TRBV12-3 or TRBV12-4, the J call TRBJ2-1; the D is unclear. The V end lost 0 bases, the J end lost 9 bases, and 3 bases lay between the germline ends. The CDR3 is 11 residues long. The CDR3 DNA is TGTGCCAGCAGTTTAGCCCCTGAGCAGTTCTTC. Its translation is CASSLAPEQFF.

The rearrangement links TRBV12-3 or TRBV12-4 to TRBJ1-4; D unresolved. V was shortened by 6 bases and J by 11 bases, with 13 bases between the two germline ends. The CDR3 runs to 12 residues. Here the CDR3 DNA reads TGTGCCAGCAGAGGAGGACCCGGTAAACTGTTTTTT. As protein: CASRGGPGKLFF.

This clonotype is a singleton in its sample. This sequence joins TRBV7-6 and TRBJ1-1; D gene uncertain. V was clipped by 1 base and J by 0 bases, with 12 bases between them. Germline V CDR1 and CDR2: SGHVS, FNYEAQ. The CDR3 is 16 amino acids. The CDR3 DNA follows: TGTGCCAGCAGCTTAGGAATGAGGGAGATGAACACTGAAGCTTTCTTT. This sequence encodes CASSLGMREMNTEAFF.

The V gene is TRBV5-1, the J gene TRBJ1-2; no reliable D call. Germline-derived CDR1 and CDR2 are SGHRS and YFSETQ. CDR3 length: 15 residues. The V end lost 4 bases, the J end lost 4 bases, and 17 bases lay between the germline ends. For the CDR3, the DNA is TGCGCCAGCAGCCCGGGCTGGTCGCAGACCTATGGCTACACCTTC. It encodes CASSPGWSQTYGYTF.

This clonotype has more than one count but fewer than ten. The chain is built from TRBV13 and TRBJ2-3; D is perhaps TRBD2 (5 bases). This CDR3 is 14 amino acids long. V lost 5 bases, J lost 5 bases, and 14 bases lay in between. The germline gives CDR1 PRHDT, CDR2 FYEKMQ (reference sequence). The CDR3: CASSGGSGVDTQYF. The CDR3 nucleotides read TGTGCCAGCAGCGGAGGCTCCGGGGTAGATACGCAGTATTTT. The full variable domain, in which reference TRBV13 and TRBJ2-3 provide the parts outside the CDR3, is AAGVIQSPRHLIKEKRETATLKCYPIPRHDTVYWYQQGPGQDPQFLISFYEKMQSDKGSIPDRFSAQQFSDYHSELNMSSLELGDSALYFCASSGGSGVDTQYFGPGTRLTVL.

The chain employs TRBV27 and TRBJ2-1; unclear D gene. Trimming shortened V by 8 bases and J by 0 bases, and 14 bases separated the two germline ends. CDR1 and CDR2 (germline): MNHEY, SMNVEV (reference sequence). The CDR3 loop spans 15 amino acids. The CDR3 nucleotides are TGTGCCAGCGGTTGGAAAGGGTTCTCCTACAATGAGCAGTTCTTC. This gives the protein CASGWKGFSYNEQFF.

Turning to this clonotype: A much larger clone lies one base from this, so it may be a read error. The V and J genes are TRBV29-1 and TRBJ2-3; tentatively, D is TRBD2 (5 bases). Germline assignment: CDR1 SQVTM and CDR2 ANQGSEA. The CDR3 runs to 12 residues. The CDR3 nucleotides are TGCAGCGTTGACGAGGGCGCAGATAAGCAGTATTTT. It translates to CSVDEGADKQYF.

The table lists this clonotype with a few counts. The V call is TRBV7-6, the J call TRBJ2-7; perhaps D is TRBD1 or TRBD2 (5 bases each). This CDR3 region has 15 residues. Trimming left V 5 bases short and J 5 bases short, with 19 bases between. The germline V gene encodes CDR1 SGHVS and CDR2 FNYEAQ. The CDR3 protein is CASSARGPTPDEQYF. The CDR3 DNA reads TGTGCCAGCAGCGCTCGGGGACCAACTCCCGACGAGCAGTACTTC.

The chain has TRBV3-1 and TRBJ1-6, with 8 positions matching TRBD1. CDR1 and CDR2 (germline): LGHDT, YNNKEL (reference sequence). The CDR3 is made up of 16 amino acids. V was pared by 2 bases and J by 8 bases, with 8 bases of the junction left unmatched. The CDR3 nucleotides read TGTGCCAGCAGCCAACTCTGGACAGGGAGCTATTCACCCCTCCACTTT. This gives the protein CASSQLWTGSYSPLHF.

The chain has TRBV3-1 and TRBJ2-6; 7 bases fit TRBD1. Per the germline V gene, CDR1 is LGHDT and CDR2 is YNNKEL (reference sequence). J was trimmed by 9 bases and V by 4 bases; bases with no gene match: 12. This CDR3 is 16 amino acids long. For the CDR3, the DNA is TGTGCCAGCAGCCTTCCGGGACAGCCGGAAGGCAACGTCCTGACTTTC. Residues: CASSLPGQPEGNVLTF.

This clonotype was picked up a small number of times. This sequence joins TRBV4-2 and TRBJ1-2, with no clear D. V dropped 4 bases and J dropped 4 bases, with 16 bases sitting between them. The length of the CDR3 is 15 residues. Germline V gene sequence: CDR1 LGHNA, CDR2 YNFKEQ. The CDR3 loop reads CASSPGLLFSYGYTF. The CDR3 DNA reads TGTGCCAGCAGCCCCGGACTTTTGTTTAGCTATGGCTACACCTTC.

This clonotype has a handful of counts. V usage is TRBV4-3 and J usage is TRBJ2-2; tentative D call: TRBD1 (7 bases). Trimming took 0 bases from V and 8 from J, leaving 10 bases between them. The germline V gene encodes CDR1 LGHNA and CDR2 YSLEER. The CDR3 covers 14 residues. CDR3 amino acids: CASSQETGRGELFF. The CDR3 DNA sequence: TGCGCCAGCAGCCAAGAGACAGGGAGGGGGGAGCTGTTTTTT.

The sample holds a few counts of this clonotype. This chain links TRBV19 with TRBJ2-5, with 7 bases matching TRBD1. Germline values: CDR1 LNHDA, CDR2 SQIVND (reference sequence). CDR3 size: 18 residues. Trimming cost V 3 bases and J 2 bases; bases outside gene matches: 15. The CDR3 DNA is TGTGCCAGTAGTATCGGGTCCGTGGAGACAGGGTGGCAAGAGACCCAGTACTTC. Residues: CASSIGSVETGWQETQYF.

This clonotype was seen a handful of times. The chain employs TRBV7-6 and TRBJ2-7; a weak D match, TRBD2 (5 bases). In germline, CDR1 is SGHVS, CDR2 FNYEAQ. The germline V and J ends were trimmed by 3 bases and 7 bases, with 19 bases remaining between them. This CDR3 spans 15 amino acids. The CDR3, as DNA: TGTGCCAGCAGCTTTTCTTCGGCGGGCCGAGGGGAGCAGTACGTC. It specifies CASSFSSAGRGEQYV.

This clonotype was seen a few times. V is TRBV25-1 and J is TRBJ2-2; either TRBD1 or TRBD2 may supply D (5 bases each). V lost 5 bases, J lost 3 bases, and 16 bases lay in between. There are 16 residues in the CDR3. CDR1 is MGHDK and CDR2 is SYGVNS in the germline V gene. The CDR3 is CASSLRSGPHTGELFF. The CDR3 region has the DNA TGTGCCAGCAGTCTGAGGTCGGGACCCCACACCGGGGAGCTGTTTTTT.

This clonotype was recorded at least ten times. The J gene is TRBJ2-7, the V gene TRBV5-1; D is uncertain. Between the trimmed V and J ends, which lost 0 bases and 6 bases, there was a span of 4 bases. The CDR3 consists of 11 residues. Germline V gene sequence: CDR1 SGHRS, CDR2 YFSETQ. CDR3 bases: TGCGCCAGCAGCTTGGGGCTCGAGCAGTACTTC. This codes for CASSLGLEQYF. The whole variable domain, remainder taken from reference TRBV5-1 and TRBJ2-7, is KAGVTQTPRYLIKTRGQQVTLSCSPISGHRSVSWYQQTPGQGLQFLFEYFSETQRNKGNFPGRFSGRQFSNSRSEMNVSTLELGDSALYLCASSLGLEQYFGPGTRLTVT.

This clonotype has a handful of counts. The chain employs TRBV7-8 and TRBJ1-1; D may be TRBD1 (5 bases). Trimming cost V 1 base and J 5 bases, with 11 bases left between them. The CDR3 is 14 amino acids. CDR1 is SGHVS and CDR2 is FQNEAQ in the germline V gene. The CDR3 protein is CASSLGGDETEAFF. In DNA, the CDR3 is TGTGCCAGCAGCTTAGGAGGGGATGAGACTGAAGCTTTCTTT.

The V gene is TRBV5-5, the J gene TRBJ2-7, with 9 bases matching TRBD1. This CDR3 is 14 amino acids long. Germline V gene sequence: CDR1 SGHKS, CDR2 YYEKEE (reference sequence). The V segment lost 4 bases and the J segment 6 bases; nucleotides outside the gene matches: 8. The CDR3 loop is CASSAGQGRAEQYF. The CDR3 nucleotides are TGTGCCAGCAGCGCAGGACAGGGGAGGGCCGAGCAGTACTTC.

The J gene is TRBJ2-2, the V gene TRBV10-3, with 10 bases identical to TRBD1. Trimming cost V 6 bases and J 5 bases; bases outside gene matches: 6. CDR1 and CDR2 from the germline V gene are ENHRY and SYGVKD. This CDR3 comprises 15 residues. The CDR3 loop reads CAISQTGGLTGELFF. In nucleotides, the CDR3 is TGTGCCATCAGCCAGACAGGGGGCCTAACCGGGGAGCTGTTTTTT.

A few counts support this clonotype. The CDR3 sequence is CASTQGTGELFF. The CDR3 DNA reads as TGTGCCAGCACCCAAGGCACCGGGGAGCTGTTTTTT. The chain uses TRBV12-3 or TRBV12-4 and TRBJ2-2, with D unclear. The CDR3 has 12 residues. V was clipped by 7 bases and J by 4 bases, with 7 bases between them.

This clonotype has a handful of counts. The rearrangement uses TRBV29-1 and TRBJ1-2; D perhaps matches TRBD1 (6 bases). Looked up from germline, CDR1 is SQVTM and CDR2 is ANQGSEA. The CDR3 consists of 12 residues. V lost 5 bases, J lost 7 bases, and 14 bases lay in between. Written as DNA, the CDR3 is TGCAGCGTTCCGGACAGTTGGGGTGGCTACACCTTC. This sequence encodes CSVPDSWGGYTF.

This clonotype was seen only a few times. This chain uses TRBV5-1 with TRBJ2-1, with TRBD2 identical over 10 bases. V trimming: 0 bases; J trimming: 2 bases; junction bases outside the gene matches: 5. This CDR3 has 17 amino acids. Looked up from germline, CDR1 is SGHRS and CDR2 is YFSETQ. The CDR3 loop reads CASSLGSAGGPYNEQFF. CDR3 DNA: TGCGCCAGCAGCTTGGGGTCAGCGGGGGGGCCCTACAATGAGCAGTTCTTC.

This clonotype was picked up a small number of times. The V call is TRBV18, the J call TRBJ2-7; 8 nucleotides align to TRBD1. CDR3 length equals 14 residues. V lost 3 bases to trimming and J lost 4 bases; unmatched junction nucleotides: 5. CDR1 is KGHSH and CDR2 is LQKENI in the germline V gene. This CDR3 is CASSPDGTGYEQYV. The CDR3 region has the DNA TGTGCCAGCTCACCGGACGGGACAGGATACGAGCAGTACGTC.

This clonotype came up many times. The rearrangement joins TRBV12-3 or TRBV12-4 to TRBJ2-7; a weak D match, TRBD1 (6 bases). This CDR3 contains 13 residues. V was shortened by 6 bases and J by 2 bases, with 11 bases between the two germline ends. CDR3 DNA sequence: TGTGCCAGCAGGGACGGGACAACCTACGAGCAGTACTTC. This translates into CASRDGTTYEQYF.